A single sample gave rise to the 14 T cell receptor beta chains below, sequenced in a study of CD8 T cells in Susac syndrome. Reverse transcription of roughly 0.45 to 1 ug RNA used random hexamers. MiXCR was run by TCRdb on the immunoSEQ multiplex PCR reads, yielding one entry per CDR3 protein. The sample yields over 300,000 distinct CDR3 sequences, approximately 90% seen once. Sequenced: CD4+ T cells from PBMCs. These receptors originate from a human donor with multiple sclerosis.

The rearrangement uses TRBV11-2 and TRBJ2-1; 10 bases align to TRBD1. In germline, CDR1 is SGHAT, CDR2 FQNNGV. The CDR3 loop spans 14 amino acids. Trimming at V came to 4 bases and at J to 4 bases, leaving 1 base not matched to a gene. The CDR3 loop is CASSSDRGYNEQFF. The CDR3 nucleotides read TGTGCCAGCAGCTCGGACAGGGGGTACAATGAGCAGTTCTTC.

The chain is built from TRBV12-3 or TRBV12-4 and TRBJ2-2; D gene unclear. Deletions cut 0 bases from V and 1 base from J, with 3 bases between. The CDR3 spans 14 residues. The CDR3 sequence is CASSLAENTGELFF. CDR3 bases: TGTGCCAGCAGTTTAGCCGAGAACACCGGGGAGCTGTTTTTT.

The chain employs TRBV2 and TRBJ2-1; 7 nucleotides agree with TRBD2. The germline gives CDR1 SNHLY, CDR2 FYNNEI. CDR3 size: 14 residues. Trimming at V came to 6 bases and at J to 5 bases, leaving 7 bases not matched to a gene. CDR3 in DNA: TGTGCCAGCAGAGTGAGGGAGGGAAACAATGAGCAGTTCTTC. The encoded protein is CASRVREGNNEQFF.

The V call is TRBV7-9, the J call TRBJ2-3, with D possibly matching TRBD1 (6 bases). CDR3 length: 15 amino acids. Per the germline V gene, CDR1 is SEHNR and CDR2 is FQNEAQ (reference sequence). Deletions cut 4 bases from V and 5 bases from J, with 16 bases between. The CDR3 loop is CASSSAGELGDTQYF. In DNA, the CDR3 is TGTGCCAGCAGCTCGGCAGGGGAATTAGGAGATACGCAGTATTTT.

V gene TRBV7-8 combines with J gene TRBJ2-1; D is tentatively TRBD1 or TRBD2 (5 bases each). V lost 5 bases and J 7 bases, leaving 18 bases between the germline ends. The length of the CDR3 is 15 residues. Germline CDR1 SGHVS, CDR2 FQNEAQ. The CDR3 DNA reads TGTGCCAGCAGCATCCGGGACCTTTATGGTAATGAGCAGTTCTTC. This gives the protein CASSIRDLYGNEQFF.

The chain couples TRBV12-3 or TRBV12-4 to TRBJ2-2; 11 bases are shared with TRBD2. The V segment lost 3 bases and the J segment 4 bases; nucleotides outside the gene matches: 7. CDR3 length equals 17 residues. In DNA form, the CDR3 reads TGTGCCAGCAGTTTCGATAGCGGGAGGGCGAGCACCGGGGAGCTGTTTTTT. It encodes CASSFDSGRASTGELFF.

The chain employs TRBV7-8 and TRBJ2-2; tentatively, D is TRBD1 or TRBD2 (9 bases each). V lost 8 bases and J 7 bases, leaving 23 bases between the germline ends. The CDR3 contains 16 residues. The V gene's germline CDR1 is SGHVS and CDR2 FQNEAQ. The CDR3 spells CASGQGSGGTVGELFF. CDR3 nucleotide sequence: TGTGCCAGCGGACAGGGGAGCGGGGGGACGGTCGGGGAGCTGTTTTTT.

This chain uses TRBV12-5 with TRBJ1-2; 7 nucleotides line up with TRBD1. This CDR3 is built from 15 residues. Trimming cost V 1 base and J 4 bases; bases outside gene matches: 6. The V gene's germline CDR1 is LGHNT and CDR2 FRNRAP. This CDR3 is CASGLAQGESYGYTF. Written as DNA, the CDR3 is TGTGCTAGTGGTTTGGCGCAGGGGGAGTCCTATGGCTACACCTTC.

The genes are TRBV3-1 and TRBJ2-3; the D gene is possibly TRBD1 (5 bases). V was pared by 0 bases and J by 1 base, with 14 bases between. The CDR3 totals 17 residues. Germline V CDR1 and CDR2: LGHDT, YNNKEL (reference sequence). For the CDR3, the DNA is TGTGCCAGCAGCCAAGAGAGTAGGGGAAGAGGCACAGATACGCAGTATTTT. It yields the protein CASSQESRGRGTDTQYF.

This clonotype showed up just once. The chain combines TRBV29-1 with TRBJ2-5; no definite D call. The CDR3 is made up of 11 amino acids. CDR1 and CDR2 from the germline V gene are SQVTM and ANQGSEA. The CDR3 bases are TGCAGTACAGCGTACCAAGAGACCCAGTACTTC. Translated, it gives CSTAYQETQYF.

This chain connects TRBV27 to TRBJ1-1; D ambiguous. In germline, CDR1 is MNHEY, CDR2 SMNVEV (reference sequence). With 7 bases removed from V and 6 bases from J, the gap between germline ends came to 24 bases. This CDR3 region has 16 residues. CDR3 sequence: CASTPGGSIRTAEAFF. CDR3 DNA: TGTGCCAGCACTCCGGGAGGCTCAATCCGAACTGCTGAAGCTTTCTTT.

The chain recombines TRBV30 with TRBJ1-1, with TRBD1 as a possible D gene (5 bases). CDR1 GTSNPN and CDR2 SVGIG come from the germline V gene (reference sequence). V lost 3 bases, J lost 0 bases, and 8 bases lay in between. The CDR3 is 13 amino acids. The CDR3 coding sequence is TGTGCCTGGAGGGTAGGGGTGAACACTGAAGCTTTCTTT. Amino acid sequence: CAWRVGVNTEAFF.

CDR3 nucleotide sequence: TGTGCCAGCAGCTTGGGGAAGATGGAGACCCAGTACTTC. Protein sequence: CASSLGKMETQYF. The gene calls are TRBV11-1 and TRBJ2-5; D unresolved. This CDR3 comprises 13 residues. CDR1 and CDR2 (germline): SGHAT, FQDESV (reference sequence). Trimming stripped 3 bases from V and 5 bases from J, with 10 bases between.

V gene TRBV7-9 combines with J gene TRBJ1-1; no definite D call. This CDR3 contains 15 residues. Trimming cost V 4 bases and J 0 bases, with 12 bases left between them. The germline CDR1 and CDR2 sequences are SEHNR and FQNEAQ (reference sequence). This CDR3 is CASSWADWVNTEAFF. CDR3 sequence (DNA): TGTGCCAGCAGCTGGGCCGACTGGGTGAACACTGAAGCTTTCTTT.